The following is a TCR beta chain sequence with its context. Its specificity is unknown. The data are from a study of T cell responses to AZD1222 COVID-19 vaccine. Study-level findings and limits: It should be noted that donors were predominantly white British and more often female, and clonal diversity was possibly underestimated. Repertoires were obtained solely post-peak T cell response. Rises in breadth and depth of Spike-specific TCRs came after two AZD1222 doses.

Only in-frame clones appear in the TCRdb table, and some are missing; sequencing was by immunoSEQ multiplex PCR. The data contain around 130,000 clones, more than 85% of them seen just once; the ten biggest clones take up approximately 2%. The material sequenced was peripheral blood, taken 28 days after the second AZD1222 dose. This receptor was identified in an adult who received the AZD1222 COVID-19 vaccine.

The CDR3: CASTGQYTGELFF. In nucleotides, the CDR3 is TGTGCCAGCACGGGACAGTACACCGGGGAGCTGTTTTTT. The chain has TRBV14 and TRBJ2-2; 7 bases line up with TRBD1. The CDR3 consists of 13 residues. Losses at the gene ends were 7 bases for V and 3 bases for J; bases not matched to a gene: 2. Germline V CDR1 and CDR2: SGHDN, FVKESK.